This T cell receptor beta chain was documented in a study of early T cells in non-severe SARS-CoV-2 infection. Study in general: Alpha and beta chains were unpaired, from unsorted whole-blood bulk RNA. Whole-study findings and limits: Using VDJdb, the matching emphasized anti-spike CD8 responses while missing private and CD4 specificities.

Turning to this clonotype: The antigen is undetermined.

Each cDNA molecule carried a unique molecular identifier. TCRdb fed the 5' RACE reads into MiXCR, producing one record per CDR3 protein. The table records about 36,000 distinct CDR3 sequences, approximately 8.9% of them present only once. The V gene lost 3 bases and the J gene lost 3 bases, with 8 bases spanning the gap. Germline CDR1 reads LGHNA; CDR2 reads YSLEER. CDR3 length: 14 amino acids. The sequenced sample consisted of whole blood. The chain joins TRBV4-3 to TRBJ2-2, with D possibly being TRBD2 (5 bases). This TCR derives from an adult who was a healthcare worker with PCR-confirmed SARS-CoV-2 infection or an uninfected control (not recorded which). CDR3 nucleotide sequence: TGCGCCAGCAGCCAGAGACTATACACCGGGGAGCTGTTTTTT. It translates to CASSQRLYTGELFF.